Only one count was recorded for the clone carrying this T cell receptor (beta chain). These data are taken from a study of molecular identifiers for immune sequencing clone quantification. MiXCR, applied by TCRdb to the PCR reads, yields one record per CDR3 protein. The sample carries about 630,000 distinct CDR3 sequences, 25% recorded once. Per the germline V gene, CDR1 is DFQATT and CDR2 is SNEGSKA (reference sequence). V shed 6 bases and J 3 bases; nucleotides not matched to a gene: 10. CDR3 size: 14 residues. This sequence was found in a human donor in good health. Some libraries in this study had Jurkat cell RNA spiked in. The sample was naive CD8+ T cells from blood, with Jurkat cell RNA spiked in. Subset meaning: FACS-sorted CD8+CD4-CCR7+CD45RA+ naive T cells. The J gene is TRBJ1-2, the V gene TRBV20-1; 7 bases align to TRBD1. DNA for the CDR3: TGCAGTGCAAATACTGGACAGGCCTACTATGGCTACACCTTC. Amino acids: CSANTGQAYYGYTF.